This T cell receptor beta chain was found in a study of T-cell reconstitution after alpha-beta-depleted transplantation in children. Trimming pared 3 bases from V and 2 bases from J, leaving 12 bases between. The germline CDR1 and CDR2 sequences are SGHDT and YYEEEE. The CDR3 is made up of 14 amino acids. Only a few counts were recorded for this clonotype. Unique molecular identifiers featured in how the TCRbeta library was prepared. TCRdb re-derived calls from the PCR reads in MiXCR, one entry per CDR3 protein. The sample yields about 110,000 distinct CDR3 sequences, approximately 6.6% seen once. V is TRBV5-6 and J is TRBJ2-7; possibly TRBD1 for D (5 bases). The TCR originated in a male patient between 2 and 10 years old who had a stem cell transplant for acute lymphoblastic leukemia, so the T cells may come from the graft donor. The source material was PBMCs, mostly from graft donor cells, sampled 360 days after TCRalphabeta/CD19-depleted stem cell transplant. The CDR3 DNA reads as TGTGCCAGCAGCTATCGACAGACCCCCTACGAGCAGTACTTC. It yields the protein CASSYRQTPYEQYF. The variable domain in full, completed from reference TRBV5-6 and TRBJ2-7, reads DAGVTQSPTHLIKTRGQQVTLRCSPKSGHDTVSWYQQALGQGPQFIFQYYEEEERQRGNFPDRFSGHQFPNYSSELNVNALLLGDSALYLCASSYRQTPYEQYFGPGTRLTVT.